This T cell receptor (beta chain) was obtained from a study of blood T cells in healthy people across ages. Healthy Russian Caucasian donors spanned ages roughly 6 to 90 years. PBMCs were isolated at a quantity of at least 6 million per sample. Per individual sample, total RNA of at least 6 micrograms was extracted. The use of a sample-barcoded 5' primer and a J-beta primer mix characterized a second PCR of about 7 to 12 cycles. The yield of each sample was at least 2.5 million CDR3-containing paired-end reads. Using its own MiXCR run on the 5' RACE reads, TCRdb lists one record per CDR3 protein. The sample holds roughly 680,000 distinct CDR3 sequences, about 50% seen once. V lost 5 bases and J lost 3, with 14 bases in between. This CDR3 is 13 amino acids long. In germline, CDR1 is GTSNPN, CDR2 SVGIG (reference sequence).

The sample was blood. This clonotype was obtained from a woman aged 80 or over in good health. This chain joins TRBV30 and TRBJ2-7; either TRBD1 or TRBD2 may supply D (5 bases each). The DNA for the CDR3 is TGTGCCTGGGCCTCCGGGACGGTCTACGAGCAGTACTTC. As protein: CAWASGTVYEQYF.